This entry lists 17 T cell receptor beta chains sequenced from one sample in a study of Ad26.COV2.S vaccination and SARS-CoV-2 variants. TCRdb's table, derived via immunoSEQ multiplex PCR, lists solely in-frame clones and lacks some. The table lists around 400,000 clones, around 91% of them singletons. Noted treatment: some 20 received Ad26.COV2.S at low or high dose, single or two shots; roughly five received placebo; per-sample allocation not given. Sampling happened 63 days after the first vaccine or placebo injection. Sequencing was performed on peripheral blood, taken in a trial of Ad26.COV2.S vaccine versus placebo. These receptors were collected from a person aged 18-65 years who received the Ad26.COV2.S COVID-19 vaccine or a placebo.

The chain is built from TRBV11-2 and TRBJ2-3; D is perhaps TRBD1 (5 bases). Germline values: CDR1 SGHAT, CDR2 FQNNGV. CDR3 length: 14 amino acids. Trimming took 5 bases from V and 4 from J, leaving 13 bases between them. The CDR3: CASSTWGSADTQYF. In DNA form, the CDR3 reads TGTGCCAGCAGCACATGGGGCAGTGCAGATACGCAGTATTTT. Complete variable domain (other parts from reference TRBV11-2 and TRBJ2-3): EAGVAQSPRYKIIEKRQSVAFWCNPISGHATLYWYQQILGQGPKLLIQFQNNGVVDDSQLPKDRFSAERLKGVDSTLKIQPAKLEDSAVYLCASSTWGSADTQYFGPGTRLTVL.

The chain couples TRBV30 to TRBJ2-3; 10 bases match TRBD2. The V gene's germline CDR1 is GTSNPN and CDR2 SVGIG (reference sequence). V lost 1 base, J lost 2 bases, and 3 bases stayed unmatched. The CDR3 runs to 15 residues. The CDR3 DNA is TGTGCCTGGAGTGCAGGACTAGCGGACACAGATACGCAGTATTTT. It codes for CAWSAGLADTDTQYF. Supplemented by reference TRBV30 and TRBJ2-3, the full variable domain reads SQTIHQWPATLVQPVGSPLSLECTVEGTSNPNLYWYRQAAGRGLQLLFYSVGIGQISSEVPQNLSASRPQDRQFILSSKKLLLSDSGFYLCAWSAGLADTDTQYFGPGTRLTVL.

The CDR3 DNA reads TGTGCCAGCAGATTGGGAGGACGGGAAAAACTGTTTTTT. Its protein product is CASRLGGREKLFF. The rearrangement uses TRBV28 and TRBJ1-4; no firm D call. The ends were cut back, 6 bases at V and 8 bases at J, with 13 bases in the middle. This CDR3 region has 13 residues. Per the germline V gene, CDR1 is MDHEN and CDR2 is SYDVKM. The whole variable domain, remainder taken from reference TRBV28 and TRBJ1-4, is DVKVTQSSRYLVKRTGEKVFLECVQDMDHENMFWYRQDPGLGLRLIYFSYDVKMKEKGDIPEGYSVSREKKERFSLILESASTNQTSMYLCASRLGGREKLFFGSGTQLSVL.

The chain combines TRBV25-1 with TRBJ1-5; D is ambiguous. Between the trimmed V and J ends, which lost 2 bases and 4 bases, there was a span of 12 bases. CDR3 length: 15 residues. Germline values: CDR1 MGHDK, CDR2 SYGVNS. Written as DNA, the CDR3 is TGTGCCAGCAGTGAAAGGATGGAGGAAAATCAGCCCCAGCATTTT. This encodes CASSERMEENQPQHF.

The DNA for the CDR3 is TGCGCCAGCAGCCTTACGGGACAGGGGAGCAATGAGCAGTTCTTC. It encodes CASSLTGQGSNEQFF. The J gene is TRBJ2-1, the V gene TRBV5-1; the match to TRBD1 covers 10 bases. Per germline, CDR1 SGHRS and CDR2 YFSETQ. Germline trimming cut 4 bases from V and 6 bases from J; bases unmatched to any gene: 7. The CDR3 is 15 amino acids.

The chain combines TRBV7-2 with TRBJ2-1; 7 bases map to TRBD2. This CDR3 spans 14 amino acids. The germline gives CDR1 SGHTA, CDR2 FQGNSA. V was pared by 5 bases and J by 5 bases, with 6 bases of the junction left unmatched. The CDR3 DNA sequence: TGTGCCAGCAGCCCAGGGCTAGCGGACAATGAGCAGTTCTTC. It yields the protein CASSPGLADNEQFF.

The J gene is TRBJ2-3, the V gene TRBV28; 9 bases are shared with TRBD2. After removal of 6 bases from V and 4 bases from J, the junction contained 8 bases not matched to a gene. This CDR3 comprises 15 residues. The germline V gene has CDR1 MDHEN and CDR2 SYDVKM. Here the CDR3 DNA reads TGTGCCAGCAGCCTGACTAGCGGAGCTTCAGATACGCAGTATTTT. It translates to CASSLTSGASDTQYF.

The chain uses TRBV4-1 and TRBJ2-2; TRBD2 is a possible D gene (6 bases). Trimming removed 0 bases from V and 6 bases from J, with 20 bases in between. The CDR3 spans 18 residues. Germline CDR1 is MGHRA and CDR2 is YSYEKL. CDR3 loop: CASSQDLRVRGFAGELFF. CDR3 DNA: TGCGCCAGCAGCCAAGATCTCCGCGTGCGGGGTTTCGCCGGGGAGCTGTTTTTT.

V and J are TRBV6-2 or TRBV6-3 and TRBJ2-1; maybe TRBD2 (5 bases). This CDR3 has 14 amino acids. Germline CDR1 and CDR2: MNHEY and SVGEGT. The ends were cut back, 0 bases at V and 7 bases at J, with 10 bases in the middle. The CDR3 loop reads CASSYSRARNEQFF. CDR3 bases: TGTGCCAGCAGTTACTCGCGGGCGAGGAATGAGCAGTTCTTC.

The V gene is TRBV6-5, the J gene TRBJ2-7; 7 bases align to TRBD1. CDR1 MNHEY and CDR2 SVGAGI come from the germline V gene. V lost 6 bases to trimming and J lost 3 bases; unmatched junction nucleotides: 2. The CDR3 consists of 12 residues. Here the CDR3 reads CASRSGGYEQYF. The CDR3 bases are TGTGCCAGCAGGTCAGGGGGCTACGAGCAGTACTTC.

The chain employs TRBV9 and TRBJ2-1, with a tentative D call TRBD2 (6 bases). The V and J ends lost 0 bases and 7 bases respectively, with 11 bases between them. The germline V gene has CDR1 SGDLS and CDR2 YYNGEE. The CDR3 is 14 residues long. CDR3 in DNA: TGTGCCAGCAGCGTAGCGGGGGTGTCAAATGAGCAGTTCTTC. It encodes CASSVAGVSNEQFF.

This chain's CDR3 is CVSRTSYNEQFF. CDR3 in DNA: TGTGTTTCACGAACCTCCTACAATGAGCAGTTCTTC. The J gene is TRBJ2-1, the V gene TRBV6-6; D remains ambiguous. There are 12 residues in the CDR3. Germline values: CDR1 MNHNY, CDR2 SVGAGI (reference sequence).

The chain carries TRBV2 and TRBJ1-6, with D unresolved. The CDR3 totals 13 residues. CDR1 and CDR2 from the germline V gene are SNHLY and FYNNEI. V was shortened by 8 bases and J by 0 bases, with 5 bases between the two germline ends. For the CDR3, the DNA is TGTGCCAGCTCGCTCTCCTATAATTCACCCCTCCACTTT. Translated, it gives CASSLSYNSPLHF.

In this sample, this clone turned up once. The sample holds other DNA sequences that translate to the same CDR3. The chain has TRBV15 and TRBJ2-7, with D tentatively TRBD2 (5 bases). Germline lookup yields CDR1 LNHNV and CDR2 YYDKDF (reference sequence). V lost 0 bases, J lost 7 bases, and 10 bases lay in between. This CDR3 has 13 residues. The chain's CDR3 is CATSRDRAGEQYF. CDR3 sequence (DNA): TGTGCCACCAGCAGAGATCGGGCGGGTGAGCAGTACTTC. The full variable domain, rest sourced from reference TRBV15 and TRBJ2-7, is DAMVIQNPRYQVTQFGKPVTLSCSQTLNHNVMYWYQQKSSQAPKLLFHYYDKDFNNEADTPDNFQSRRPNTSFCFLDIRSPGLGDTAMYLCATSRDRAGEQYFGPGTRLTVT.

This chain connects TRBV19 to TRBJ2-5; no clear D gene. This CDR3 has 14 residues. Trimming shortened V by 4 bases and J by 3 bases, and 12 bases separated the two germline ends. Germline assignment: CDR1 LNHDA and CDR2 SQIVND (reference sequence). CDR3 in DNA: TGTGCCAGTAGTAGCTTCTCTGGTGAAGAGACCCAGTACTTC. Residues: CASSSFSGEETQYF.

This clone has a single count. The CDR3 loop reads CASSQTTSGRTDTQYF. CDR3 nucleotides: TGCGCCAGCAGCCAAACTACTAGCGGGAGAACAGATACGCAGTATTTT. This chain uses TRBV4-1 with TRBJ2-3, with 11 bases that match TRBD2. J lost 3 bases, V lost 2 bases, and 4 bases had no gene match. CDR1 and CDR2 (germline): MGHRA, YSYEKL. CDR3 length: 16 residues.

V usage is TRBV27 and J usage is TRBJ1-5; tentative D call: TRBD1 (5 bases). Trimming left V 3 bases short and J 3 bases short, with 12 bases between. Per the germline V gene, CDR1 is MNHEY and CDR2 is SMNVEV (reference sequence). The CDR3 is made up of 15 amino acids. The CDR3 loop is CASSFEGRANQPQHF. CDR3 DNA sequence: TGTGCCAGCAGTTTCGAGGGGAGGGCCAATCAGCCCCAGCATTTT.